This T cell receptor (beta chain) emerged from a study of shared clonotypes between healthy human individuals. This CDR3 has 16 residues. Per germline, CDR1 SGHDN and CDR2 FVKESK. V lost 1 base to trimming and J lost 2 bases, with 13 bases between them. Profiled with immunoSEQ multiplex PCR; TCRdb holds only in-frame clones, not every one. This table holds 1,400,000 or so clones, approximately 98.5% found once. Concerning this clone: Its antigen remains unknown.

Study findings and constraints: Sharing across four donors was highest in naive CD4 (around 5%) and lowest in memory CD8 (about 0.4%). In having few donors, the study represented limited genetic and exposure-history diversity.

The chain has TRBV14 and TRBJ2-3; D assignment may be TRBD1 or TRBD2 (5 bases each). Sequencing was carried out using naive CD4+ T cells sorted from blood. Subset of the sample: CD45RA+ positively selected. The TCR was taken from a man under 40 in good health. CDR3 loop: CASSQVVGAITDTQYF. The CDR3 bases are TGTGCCAGCAGCCAAGTCGTCGGGGCAATCACAGATACGCAGTATTTT.